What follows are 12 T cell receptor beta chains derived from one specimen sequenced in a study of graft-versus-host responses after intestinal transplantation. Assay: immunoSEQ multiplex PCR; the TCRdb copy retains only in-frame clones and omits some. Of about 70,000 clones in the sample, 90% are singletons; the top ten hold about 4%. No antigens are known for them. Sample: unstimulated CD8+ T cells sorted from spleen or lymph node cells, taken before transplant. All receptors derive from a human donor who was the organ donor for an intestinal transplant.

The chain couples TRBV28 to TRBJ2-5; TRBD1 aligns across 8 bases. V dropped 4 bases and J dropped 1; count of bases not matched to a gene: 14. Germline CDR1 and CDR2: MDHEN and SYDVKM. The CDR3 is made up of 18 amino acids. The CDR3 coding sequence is TGTGCCAGCAGTTCCGCCCCCCGCTTCGACAGGGGCCAAGAGACCCAGTACTTC. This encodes CASSSAPRFDRGQETQYF.

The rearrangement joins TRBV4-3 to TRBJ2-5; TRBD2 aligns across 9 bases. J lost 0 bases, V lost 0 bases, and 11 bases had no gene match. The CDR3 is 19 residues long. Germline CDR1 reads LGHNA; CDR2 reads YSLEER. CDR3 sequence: CASSQDPSAGGYYQETQYF. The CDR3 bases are TGCGCCAGCAGCCAAGACCCGTCTGCGGGGGGGTATTACCAAGAGACCCAGTACTTC.

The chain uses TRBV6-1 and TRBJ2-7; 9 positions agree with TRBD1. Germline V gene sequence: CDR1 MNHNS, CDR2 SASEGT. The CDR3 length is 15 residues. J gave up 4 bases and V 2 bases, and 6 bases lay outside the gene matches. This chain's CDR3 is CASSERQGGLYEQYV. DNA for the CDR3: TGTGCCAGCAGTGAACGACAGGGGGGTTTATACGAGCAGTACGTC.

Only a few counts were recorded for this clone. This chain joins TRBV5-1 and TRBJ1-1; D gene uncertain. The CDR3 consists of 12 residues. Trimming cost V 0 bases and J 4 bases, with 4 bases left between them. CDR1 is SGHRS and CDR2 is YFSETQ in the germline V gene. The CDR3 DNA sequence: TGCGCCAGCAGCTTGGATAGCACTGAAGCTTTCTTT. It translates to CASSLDSTEAFF.

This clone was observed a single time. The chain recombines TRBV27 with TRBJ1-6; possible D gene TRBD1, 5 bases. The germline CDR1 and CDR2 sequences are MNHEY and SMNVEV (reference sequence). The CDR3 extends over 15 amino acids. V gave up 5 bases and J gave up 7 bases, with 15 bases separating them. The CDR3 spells CASSDSPSGNSPLHF. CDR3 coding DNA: TGTGCCAGCAGTGACAGCCCCTCCGGCAATTCACCCCTCCACTTT.

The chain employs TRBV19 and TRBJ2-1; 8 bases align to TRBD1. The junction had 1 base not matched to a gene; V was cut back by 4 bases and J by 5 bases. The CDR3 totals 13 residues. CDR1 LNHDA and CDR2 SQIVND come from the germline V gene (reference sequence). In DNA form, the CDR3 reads TGTGCCAGTAGTACGACAGGGGACAATGAGCAGTTCTTC. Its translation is CASSTTGDNEQFF.

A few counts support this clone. The CDR3 coding sequence is TGTGCCAGCGACAACGGTGGCTATGGCTACACCTTC. Amino acid sequence: CASDNGGYGYTF. The V call is TRBV19, the J call TRBJ1-2; no clear D. CDR3 length: 12 amino acids. V was cut by 9 bases and J by 4 bases, with 12 bases left in between. From germline, CDR1 is LNHDA and CDR2 SQIVND (reference sequence).

CDR3 coding DNA: TGTGCCAGCAGCTTGGTCAGGGCTTCCTACGAGCAGTACGTC. It codes for CASSLVRASYEQYV. The genes are TRBV7-2 and TRBJ2-7; TRBD1 might be the D (5 bases). CDR3 length: 14 residues. Germline assignment: CDR1 SGHTA and CDR2 FQGNSA. V was trimmed by 3 bases and J by 1 base, leaving 10 bases between them.

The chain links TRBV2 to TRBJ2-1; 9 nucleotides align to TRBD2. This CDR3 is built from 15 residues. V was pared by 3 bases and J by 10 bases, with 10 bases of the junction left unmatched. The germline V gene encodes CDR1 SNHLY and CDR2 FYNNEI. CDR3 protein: CASSEGVAGDTEQFF. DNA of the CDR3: TGTGCCAGCAGTGAGGGAGTAGCGGGGGACACCGAGCAGTTCTTC. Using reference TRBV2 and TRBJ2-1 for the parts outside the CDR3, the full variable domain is EPEVTQTPSHQVTQMGQEVILRCVPISNHLYFYWYRQILGQKVEFLVSFYNNEISEKSEIFDDQFSVERPDGSNFTLKIRSTKLEDSAMYFCASSEGVAGDTEQFFGPGTRLTVL.

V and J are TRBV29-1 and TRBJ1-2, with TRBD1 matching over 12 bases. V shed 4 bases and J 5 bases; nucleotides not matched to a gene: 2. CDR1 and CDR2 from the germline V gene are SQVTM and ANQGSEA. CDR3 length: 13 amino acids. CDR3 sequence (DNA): TGCAGCGTTGGGGACAGGGGGCTGTATGGCTACACCTTC. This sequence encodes CSVGDRGLYGYTF.

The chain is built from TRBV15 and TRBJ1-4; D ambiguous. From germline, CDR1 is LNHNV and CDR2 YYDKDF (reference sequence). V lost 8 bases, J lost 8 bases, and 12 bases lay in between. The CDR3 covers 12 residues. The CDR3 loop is CATGTNQEKLFF. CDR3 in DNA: TGTGCCACCGGTACGAATCAGGAAAAACTGTTTTTT.

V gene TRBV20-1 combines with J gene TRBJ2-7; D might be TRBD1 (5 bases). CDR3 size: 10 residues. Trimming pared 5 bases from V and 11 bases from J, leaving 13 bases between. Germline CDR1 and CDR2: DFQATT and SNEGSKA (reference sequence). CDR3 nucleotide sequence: TGCAGTGCTGCCCTGACAGAAGAGTACGTC. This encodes CSAALTEEYV.